The 8 T cell receptor beta chains reported below all come from one sample, sequenced in a study of beta chain features in type 1 diabetes. For these receptors, no antigen is known. Study-level points and caveats: A moderate, significant TCRB CDR3 shortening appeared in type 1 diabetes across four CD4+ subsets.

The investigators reverse transcribed all of the isolated RNA, so they sequenced expressed TCRB transcripts. Some clones are missing from TCRdb's copy, which holds only in-frame ones; the method was immunoSEQ multiplex PCR. The repertoire has 600,000 to 700,000 clones, 9.5% to 15% of them found once; the top ten carry 0.095% to 0.15%. The sample taken for sequencing was naive CD4+ T cells from blood. These receptors originate from a man aged 30 to 45 with type 1 diabetes.

The chain uses TRBV5-4 and TRBJ1-2; D might be TRBD1 (6 bases). Germline V gives CDR1 SGHNT, CDR2 YYREEE (reference sequence). The CDR3 runs to 13 residues. V gave up 0 bases and J gave up 6 bases, with 9 bases separating them. Written as DNA, the CDR3 is TGTGCCAGCAGCTTGGGGACAGCGCATGGCTACACCTTC. Its protein product is CASSLGTAHGYTF.

The J gene is TRBJ2-3, the V gene TRBV6-6; no clear D. V lost 2 bases, J lost 5 bases, and 8 bases lay in between. Germline assignment: CDR1 MNHNY and CDR2 SVGAGI (reference sequence). The CDR3 has 13 amino acids. The chain's CDR3 is CASSYQEGDTQYF. The CDR3 DNA follows: TGTGCCAGCAGTTACCAGGAAGGAGATACGCAGTATTTT.

The chain couples TRBV19 to TRBJ1-1; 7 bases fit TRBD1. The CDR3 is 13 amino acids. CDR1 LNHDA and CDR2 SQIVND come from the germline V gene (reference sequence). With V trimmed by 4 bases and J by 4 bases, 3 bases remained unmatched. The CDR3 coding sequence is TGTGCCAGTAGTACTCAGGGGGGCACTGAAGCTTTCTTT. This sequence encodes CASSTQGGTEAFF.

The rearrangement uses TRBV13 and TRBJ2-1; the match to TRBD2 covers 8 bases. V was pared by 5 bases and J by 3 bases, with 12 bases of the junction left unmatched. CDR3 length equals 17 residues. Germline CDR1 and CDR2: PRHDT and FYEKMQ (reference sequence). In nucleotides, the CDR3 is TGTGCCAGCAGCACGTACATAACTAGCGGTTACTACAATGAGCAGTTCTTC. Amino acid sequence: CASSTYITSGYYNEQFF. Supplemented by reference TRBV13 and TRBJ2-1, the full variable domain reads AAGVIQSPRHLIKEKRETATLKCYPIPRHDTVYWYQQGPGQDPQFLISFYEKMQSDKGSIPDRFSAQQFSDYHSELNMSSLELGDSALYFCASSTYITSGYYNEQFFGPGTRLTVL.

This clone was detected a few times. The chain combines TRBV6-5 with TRBJ2-7; 11 bases align to TRBD2. With 5 bases clipped from V and 4 bases from J, the junction kept 7 bases outside the gene matches. Germline V gene sequence: CDR1 MNHEY, CDR2 SVGAGI. The CDR3 consists of 15 residues. This CDR3 reads CASSQSSGGWYEQYF. CDR3 coding DNA: TGTGCCAGCAGTCAATCTAGCGGGGGGTGGTACGAGCAGTACTTC.

This clone was detected a few times. The chain couples TRBV30 to TRBJ2-7; tentative D call: TRBD1 (5 bases). The CDR3 consists of 13 residues. Per the germline V gene, CDR1 is GTSNPN and CDR2 is SVGIG (reference sequence). The V gene lost 0 bases and the J gene lost 13 bases, with 19 bases spanning the gap. Written as DNA, the CDR3 is TGTGCCTGGAGTGTGGGGCAAATCAACCCCCAATACTTC. Translating gives CAWSVGQINPQYF. The full variable domain, completed using reference TRBV30 and TRBJ2-7, is SQTIHQWPATLVQPVGSPLSLECTVEGTSNPNLYWYRQAAGRGLQLLFYSVGIGQISSEVPQNLSASRPQDRQFILSSKKLLLSDSGFYLCAWSVGQINPQYFGPGTRLTVT.

This clone has only a few counts. This chain connects TRBV18 to TRBJ2-3; no definite D call. Germline V gives CDR1 KGHSH, CDR2 LQKENI. V was clipped by 4 bases and J by 2 bases, with 10 bases between them. CDR3 length equals 14 residues. The CDR3 reads CASSQWISTDTQYF. CDR3 bases: TGTGCCAGCTCACAGTGGATCTCCACAGATACGCAGTATTTT.

This clone was seen a handful of times. V usage is TRBV6-5 and J usage is TRBJ1-6; TRBD1 agrees at 8 bases. The germline V gene encodes CDR1 MNHEY and CDR2 SVGAGI. CDR3 length: 15 amino acids. The V gene end was trimmed by 6 bases and the J gene end by 5 bases; junction bases not matched to a gene: 6. The CDR3 protein is CASRPPGQDNSPLHF. CDR3 nucleotide sequence: TGTGCCAGCAGGCCTCCGGGACAGGATAATTCACCCCTCCACTTT.